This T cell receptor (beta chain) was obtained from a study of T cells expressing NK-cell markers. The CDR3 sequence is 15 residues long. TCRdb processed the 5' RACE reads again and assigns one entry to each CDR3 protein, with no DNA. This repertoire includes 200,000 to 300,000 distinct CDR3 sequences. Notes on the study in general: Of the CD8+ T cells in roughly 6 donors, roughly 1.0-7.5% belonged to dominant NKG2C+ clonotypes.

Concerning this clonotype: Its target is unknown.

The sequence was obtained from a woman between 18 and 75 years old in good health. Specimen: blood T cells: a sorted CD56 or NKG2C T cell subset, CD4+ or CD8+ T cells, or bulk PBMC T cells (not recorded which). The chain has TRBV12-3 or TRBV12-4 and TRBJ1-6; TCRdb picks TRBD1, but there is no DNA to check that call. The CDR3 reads CASSPRGSHNSPLHF.